The next 10 T cell receptor beta chains were all read from a single sample in a study of molecular identifiers for immune sequencing clone quantification. MiXCR, run by TCRdb on the PCR reads, gives a single entry per CDR3 protein. The sample holds a few hundred thousand distinct CDR3 sequences, roughly 24% seen once. Input material: naive CD8+ T cells from blood, with Jurkat cell RNA spiked in. Subset defined: FACS-sorted CD8+CD4-CCR7+CD45RA+ naive T cells. The receptors were sampled from a human donor in good health. Some libraries in this study had Jurkat cell RNA spiked in.

Many counts were recorded for this clonotype. The CDR3 loop reads CASSLVPVLREQSNEQFF. CDR3 DNA sequence: TGTGCCAGCAGCTTAGTTCCGGTTCTACGGGAGCAGAGCAATGAGCAGTTCTTC. J is TRBJ2-1 and V is TRBV7-2, with a tentative D call TRBD2 (6 bases). Germline CDR1 and CDR2: SGHTA and FQGNSA. CDR3 length: 18 residues. The germline V and J ends were trimmed by 1 base and 6 bases, with 22 bases remaining between them.

The sample holds a few counts of this clonotype. The rearrangement links TRBV27 to TRBJ2-3; D call uncertain. The CDR3 totals 16 residues. Germline V gene data show CDR1 as MNHEY and CDR2 as SMNVEV (reference sequence). V was shortened by 0 bases and J by 0 bases, with 10 bases between the two germline ends. CDR3 region: CASSLSLGPSTDTQYF. The CDR3 DNA follows: TGTGCCAGCAGTTTATCCCTGGGCCCTAGCACAGATACGCAGTATTTT.

A few counts support this clonotype. The gene calls are TRBV3-1 and TRBJ2-7; the match to TRBD2 covers 13 bases. The germline V gene has CDR1 LGHDT and CDR2 YNNKEL (reference sequence). The junction had 15 bases not matched to a gene; V was cut back by 4 bases and J by 9 bases. This CDR3 contains 17 residues. DNA for the CDR3: TGTGCCAGCAGCCCGCCCGCCGGACTAGCGGGGGCGCTCCTGCAGTACTTC. Translating gives CASSPPAGLAGALLQYF.

The chain combines TRBV20-1 with TRBJ2-1; 15 nucleotides match TRBD2. Trimming removed 3 bases from V and 8 bases from J; junction bases left unmatched: 11. Germline lookup yields CDR1 DFQATT and CDR2 SNEGSKA (reference sequence). The CDR3 spans 17 residues. This CDR3 reads CSASRAMGLAGGYEQFF. The CDR3 DNA sequence: TGCAGTGCTAGTAGAGCCATGGGACTAGCGGGGGGTTATGAGCAGTTCTTC.

This clonotype was seen at least ten times. The chain links TRBV4-1 to TRBJ2-3, with a weak D call TRBD2 (5 bases). Trimming took off 0 bases at V and 2 bases at J, with 9 bases between the two ends. The CDR3 runs to 15 residues. Per the germline V gene, CDR1 is MGHRA and CDR2 is YSYEKL. This CDR3 is CASSQEPGSTDTQYF. CDR3 nucleotide sequence: TGCGCCAGCAGCCAAGAACCGGGGTCCACAGATACGCAGTATTTT.

This clonotype has a count of ten or more. The gene calls are TRBV14 and TRBJ2-3, with D possibly being TRBD1 (5 bases). The CDR3 has 13 amino acids. The germline gives CDR1 SGHDN, CDR2 FVKESK. V was clipped by 3 bases and J by 6 bases, with 10 bases between them. The CDR3 nucleotides read TGTGCCAGCAGCCACCAGGGCTCCGATACGCAGTATTTT. Protein: CASSHQGSDTQYF.

This clonotype was counted ten times or more. V gene TRBV4-3 combines with J gene TRBJ1-1; no clear D gene. CDR3 length: 15 amino acids. Trimming left V 0 bases short and J 3 bases short, with 11 bases between. The germline V gene has CDR1 LGHNA and CDR2 YSLEER. In DNA form, the CDR3 reads TGCGCCAGCAGCCAAGATACGAAAGGGTACACTGAAGCTTTCTTT. This sequence encodes CASSQDTKGYTEAFF.

About this clonotype itself: The junction and the germline gene differ at one end; a read error may be behind it. CDR3 coding DNA: TGTGCCAGCAGCGTAGACACAGGGGGGACGAACCCCGGGGAGCTGTTTTTT. This sequence encodes CASSVDTGGTNPGELFF. This chain joins TRBV9 and TRBJ2-2, with TRBD1 matching over 8 bases. This CDR3 has 17 amino acids. In germline, CDR1 is SGDLS, CDR2 YYNGEE.

In this sample, this clonotype turned up many times. The V and J genes are TRBV5-6 and TRBJ1-3, with D maybe TRBD1 (5 bases). The CDR3 spans 13 residues. V was trimmed by 4 bases and J by 1 base, leaving 6 bases between them. CDR1 is SGHDT, CDR2 YYEEEE, per germline. Here the CDR3 DNA reads TGTGCCAGCAGCCAGGGTTCTGGAAACACCATATATTTT. It translates to CASSQGSGNTIYF.

Comments on this clonotype: This sequence may be a read error, since a much larger clone differs from it by one base. The chain has TRBV20-1 and TRBJ1-1; D uncertain. CDR1 DFQATT and CDR2 SNEGSKA come from the germline V gene (reference sequence). The CDR3 length is 14 residues. The CDR3 DNA reads as TGCAGTGCTAGAGAATCCTTACCTAACACTGAAGCTTCCTTT. It codes for CSARESLPNTEASF.